A single T cell receptor (beta chain) is shown here with its context. Its antigen is unidentified. The sample's time point: newly diagnosed GD, antithyroid drugs for less than 3 months. Scientists built the TCR library using RNA that was extracted from PBMCs. Patients of an endocrinology department in Xi'an, China, were included. The data were obtained in a study of regulatory T cells in long-lasting Graves disease. Findings and limits, study-wide: Persistent disease was associated with favored TRBV28 usage and with favored use of TRBJ1-2 and TRBJ2-5.

The V and J ends lost 10 bases and 1 base, in that order; junction bases with no gene match: 5. Germline assignment: CDR1 MNHNS and CDR2 SASEGT. The CDR3 length is 14 residues. Both iRepertoire HTBI primers and Arm-PCR of CDR3 regions were used to build the TCR beta libraries. TCRdb fed the multiplex PCR reads into MiXCR, producing one record per CDR3 protein. The repertoire holds roughly 400,000 distinct CDR3 sequences, with about 16% as singletons. This sample also appeared in a second study, on T cells in Graves' hyperthyroidism and ophthalmopathy.

This receptor was obtained from a woman younger than 35 with Graves disease. The V gene is TRBV6-1, the J gene TRBJ2-7; 12 nucleotides line up with TRBD2. This specimen consisted of peripheral blood mononuclear cells (PBMCs), obtained at new diagnosis, from a patient treated with antithyroid drugs. The CDR3 spells CAITGLAGSYEQYF. The DNA for the CDR3 is TGTGCCATTACGGGACTAGCGGGTTCCTACGAGCAGTACTTC.